This TCR beta chain was sequenced in a study of CD4 and CD8 cells across lung adenocarcinoma regions. A single record per CDR3 protein comes from TCRdb applying MiXCR to the PCR reads. Of roughly 6,500 distinct CDR3 sequences in the sample, 51% were seen once. The patients had localized lung adenocarcinoma, a non-small cell subtype. Germline V gene sequence: CDR1 WSHSY, CDR2 SAAADI. The CDR3 loop spans 15 amino acids. Trimming shortened V by 4 bases and J by 2 bases, and 14 bases separated the two germline ends. Input material: CD4+ T cells from the center of a lung tumor. This sequence originates from a female donor with lung adenocarcinoma. The CD4 and CD8 labels of this study may be unreliable. This chain connects TRBV10-2 to TRBJ2-5, with a tentative D call TRBD1 (5 bases). In DNA form, the CDR3 reads TGCGCCAGCAGTGGCGGCCGTTACAGGCAAGAGACCCAGTACTTC. Translation: CASSGGRYRQETQYF.